This T cell receptor beta chain comes out of a study of OX40 agonist ivuxolimab in advanced cancers. Study in general: Patients got intravenous ivuxolimab at 0.01 to 10 mg/kg every 2 weeks. Two patients with cutaneous melanoma and one with hepatocellular carcinoma, three in total, showed partial responses. Overall study results and limits: The antigen specificity of the peripheral T cells (those that were expanded) was not determined. Circulating CD4+ and CD8+ T cells showed clonal expansion by week 6 at 0.1 to 3.0 mg/kg.

TCRdb's table, derived via immunoSEQ multiplex PCR, lists solely in-frame clones and lacks some. The sample lists around 80,000 clones, around 90% occurring once. Concerning this clone itself: Its target is not known.

V gave up 3 bases and J gave up 3 bases, with 8 bases separating them. There are 14 residues in the CDR3. Looked up from germline, CDR1 is MNHEY and CDR2 is SMNVEV (reference sequence). The sequenced sample was CD4+ or CD8+ T cells sorted from blood, obtained in a trial of the OX40 agonist ivuxolimab. This chain connects TRBV27 to TRBJ2-2, with D tentatively TRBD1 (5 bases). This TCR derives from an adult with an advanced solid tumor such as melanoma, head and neck, liver or kidney cancer. The DNA of the CDR3 is TGTGCCAGCAGTTTTAGGGGTTACACCGGGGAGCTGTTTTTT. It encodes CASSFRGYTGELFF.